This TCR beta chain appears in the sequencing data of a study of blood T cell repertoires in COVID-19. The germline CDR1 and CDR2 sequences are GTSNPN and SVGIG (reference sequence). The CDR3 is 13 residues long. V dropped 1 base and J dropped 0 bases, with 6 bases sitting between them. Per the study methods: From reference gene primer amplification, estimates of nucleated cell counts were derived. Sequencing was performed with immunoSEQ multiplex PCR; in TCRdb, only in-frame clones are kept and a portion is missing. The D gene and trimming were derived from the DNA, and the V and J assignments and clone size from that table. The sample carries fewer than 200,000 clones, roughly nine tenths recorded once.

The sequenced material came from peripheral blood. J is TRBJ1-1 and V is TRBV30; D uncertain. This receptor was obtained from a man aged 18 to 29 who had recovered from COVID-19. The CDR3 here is CAWSGHMNTEAFF. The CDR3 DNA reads TGTGCCTGGAGTGGACACATGAACACTGAAGCTTTCTTT.